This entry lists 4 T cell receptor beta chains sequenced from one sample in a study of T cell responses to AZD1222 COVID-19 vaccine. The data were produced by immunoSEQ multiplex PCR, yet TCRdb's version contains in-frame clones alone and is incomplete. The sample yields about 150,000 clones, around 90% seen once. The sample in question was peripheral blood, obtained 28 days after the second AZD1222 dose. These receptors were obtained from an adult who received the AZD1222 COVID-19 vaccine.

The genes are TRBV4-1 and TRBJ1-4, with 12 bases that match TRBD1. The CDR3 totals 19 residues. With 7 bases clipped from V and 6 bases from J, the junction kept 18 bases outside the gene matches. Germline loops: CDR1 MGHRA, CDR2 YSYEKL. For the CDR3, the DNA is TGCGCCAGCAAGCCCCTCCCGGGACAGGGGGCTCGTATGGATGAAAAACTGTTTTTT. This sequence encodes CASKPLPGQGARMDEKLFF.

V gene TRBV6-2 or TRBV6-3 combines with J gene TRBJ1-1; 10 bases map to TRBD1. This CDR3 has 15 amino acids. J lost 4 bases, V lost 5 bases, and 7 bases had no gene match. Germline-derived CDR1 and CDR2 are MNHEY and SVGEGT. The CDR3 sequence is CASSQTWTGGTEAFF. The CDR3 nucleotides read TGTGCCAGCAGTCAGACCTGGACAGGGGGCACTGAAGCTTTCTTT.

As DNA, the CDR3 is TGTGCCAGCACCGGAGGAACCGGGGAGCTGTTTTTT. Its protein product is CASTGGTGELFF. This chain uses TRBV27 with TRBJ2-2; possible D gene TRBD2, 5 bases. The CDR3 runs 12 residues. CDR1 is MNHEY, CDR2 SMNVEV, per germline (reference sequence). V was pared by 7 bases and J by 5 bases, with 8 bases between.

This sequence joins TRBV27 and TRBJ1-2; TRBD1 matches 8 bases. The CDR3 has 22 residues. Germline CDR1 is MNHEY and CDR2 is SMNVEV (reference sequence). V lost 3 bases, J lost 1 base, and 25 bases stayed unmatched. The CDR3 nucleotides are TGTGCCAGCAGTTTCTCCGGGACAGGAGGCCCAGGGACTCGCTCACGTAACTATGGCTACACCTTC. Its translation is CASSFSGTGGPGTRSRNYGYTF.